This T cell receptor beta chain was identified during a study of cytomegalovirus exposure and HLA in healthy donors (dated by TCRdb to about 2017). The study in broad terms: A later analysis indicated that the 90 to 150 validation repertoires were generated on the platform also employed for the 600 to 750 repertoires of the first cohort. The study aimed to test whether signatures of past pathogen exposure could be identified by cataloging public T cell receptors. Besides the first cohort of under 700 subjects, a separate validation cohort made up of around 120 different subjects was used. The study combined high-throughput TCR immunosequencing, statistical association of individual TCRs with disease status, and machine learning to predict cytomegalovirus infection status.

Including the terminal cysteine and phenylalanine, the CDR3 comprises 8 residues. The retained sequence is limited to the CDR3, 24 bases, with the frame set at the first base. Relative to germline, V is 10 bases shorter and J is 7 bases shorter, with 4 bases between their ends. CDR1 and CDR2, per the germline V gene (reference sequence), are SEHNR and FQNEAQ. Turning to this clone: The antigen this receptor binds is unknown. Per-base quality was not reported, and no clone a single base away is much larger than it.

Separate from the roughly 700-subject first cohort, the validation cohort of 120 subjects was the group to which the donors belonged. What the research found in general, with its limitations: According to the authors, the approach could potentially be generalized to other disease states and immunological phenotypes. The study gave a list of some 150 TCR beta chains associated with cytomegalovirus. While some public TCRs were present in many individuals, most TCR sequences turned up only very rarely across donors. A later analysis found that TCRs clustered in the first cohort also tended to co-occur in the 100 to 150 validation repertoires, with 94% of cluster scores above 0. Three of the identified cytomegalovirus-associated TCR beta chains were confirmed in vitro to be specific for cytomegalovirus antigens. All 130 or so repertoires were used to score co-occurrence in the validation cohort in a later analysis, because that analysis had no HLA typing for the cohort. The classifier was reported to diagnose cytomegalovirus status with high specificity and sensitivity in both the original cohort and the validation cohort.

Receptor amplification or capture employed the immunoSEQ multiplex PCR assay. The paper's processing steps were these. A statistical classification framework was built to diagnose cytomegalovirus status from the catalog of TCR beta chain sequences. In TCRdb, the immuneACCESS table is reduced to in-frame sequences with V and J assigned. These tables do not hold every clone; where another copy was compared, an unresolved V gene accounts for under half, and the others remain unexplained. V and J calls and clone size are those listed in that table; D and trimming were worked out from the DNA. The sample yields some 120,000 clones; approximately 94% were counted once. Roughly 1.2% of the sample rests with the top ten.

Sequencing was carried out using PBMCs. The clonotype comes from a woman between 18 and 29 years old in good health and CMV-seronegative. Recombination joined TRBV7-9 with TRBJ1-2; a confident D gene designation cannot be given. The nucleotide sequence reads TGTGCCACCTCTGGCTACACCTTC. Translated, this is CATSGYTF. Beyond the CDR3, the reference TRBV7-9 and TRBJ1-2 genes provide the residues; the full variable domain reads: DTGVSQNPRHKITKRGQNVTFRCDPISEHNRLYWYRQTLGQGPEFLTYFQNEAQLEKSRLLSDRFSAERPKGSFSTLEIQRTEQGDSAMYLCATSGYTFGSGTRLTVV.